This entry lists 4 T cell receptor beta chains sequenced from one sample in a study of T cell responses to AZD1222 COVID-19 vaccine. The assay was immunoSEQ multiplex PCR, and TCRdb's table has in-frame clones only and misses some. The sample comprises over 100,000 clones, roughly 92% of which are singletons, and over 1.5% rests with the top ten. The sequences come from peripheral blood, collected on day 0 of AZD1222 vaccination. All receptors derive from an adult in good health.

The chain has TRBV3-1 (or the pseudogene TRBV3-2) and TRBJ2-1, with D possibly TRBD2 on 6 matching bases. Germline V CDR1 and CDR2: LGHDT, YNNKEL (reference sequence). The V end lost 3 bases, the J end lost 1 base, and 7 bases lay between the germline ends. The CDR3 totals 14 residues. DNA for the CDR3: TGTGCCAGCAGCCAGGCGGGGTCCTACAATGAGCAGTTCTTC. Protein: CASSQAGSYNEQFF.

This chain connects TRBV6-5 to TRBJ1-2, with D hard to call. Germline V gene lookup returns CDR1 MNHEY and CDR2 SVGAGI. V lost 6 bases and J lost 1, with 9 bases in between. This CDR3 is built from 13 residues. CDR3: CASSRRDNYGYTF. CDR3 nucleotide sequence: TGTGCCAGCAGCAGAAGGGATAACTATGGCTACACCTTC.

The chain joins TRBV7-8 to TRBJ1-5; TRBD1 agrees at 10 bases. The V and J ends lost 4 bases and 6 bases, in that order; junction bases with no gene match: 6. The CDR3 length is 15 residues. CDR1 SGHVS and CDR2 FQNEAQ come from the germline V gene. CDR3 sequence: CASSSGRDRGQPQHF. CDR3 DNA sequence: TGTGCCAGCAGCTCGGGCCGGGACAGGGGTCAGCCCCAGCATTTT. Together with reference TRBV7-8 and TRBJ1-5, the CDR3 gives the full variable domain: GAGVSQSPRYKVAKRGQDVALRCDPISGHVSLFWYQQALGQGPEFLTYFQNEAQLDKSGLPSDRFFAERPEGSVSTLKIQRTQQEDSAVYLCASSSGRDRGQPQHFGDGTRLSIL.

The chain recombines TRBV12-3 or TRBV12-4 with TRBJ2-1, with D possibly matching TRBD1 (5 bases). Deletions cut 2 bases from V and 10 bases from J, with 6 bases between. The length of the CDR3 is 11 residues. CDR3 region: CASSLWTEQFF. The CDR3 DNA follows: TGTGCCAGCAGTTTATGGACAGAGCAGTTCTTC.